The TCR beta chain described here comes from a study of blood T cell repertoires in COVID-19. Study-wide background: From the United States, Italy and Spain came samples of acute and convalescent COVID-19.

CDR3 length: 12 amino acids. Looked up from germline, CDR1 is SGHAT and CDR2 is FQNNGV. V was cut by 4 bases and J by 10 bases, with 13 bases left in between. Only in-frame clones appear in the TCRdb table, and some are missing; sequencing was by immunoSEQ multiplex PCR. Among some 460,000 clones listed, around nine tenths were seen once. The V call is TRBV11-2, the J call TRBJ1-1, with a possible D match to TRBD1 (6 bases). Sample: PBMCs or T cells enriched from blood (not recorded which). The sequence derives from a woman under 30 with acute COVID-19. The CDR3 loop is CASSSTGQGAFF. CDR3 in DNA: TGTGCCAGCAGCTCCACGGGACAAGGAGCTTTCTTT.